Here is one TCR beta chain with its context. The sample comes from a study of blood T cell repertoires in COVID-19. The repertoire was sequenced with immunoSEQ multiplex PCR; TCRdb's copy has only in-frame clones and lacks some. The sample carries under 150,000 clones, roughly 85% recorded once. The CDR3 has 14 residues. Germline CDR1 LNHDA, CDR2 SQIVND (reference sequence). The ends lost 7 bases at V and 4 bases at J; junction bases unmatched: 7. This chain joins TRBV19 and TRBJ2-1; TRBD1 matches 7 bases. The specimen sequenced was peripheral blood. The receptor was derived from an older man with acute or convalescent COVID-19. CDR3 in amino acids: CASTGTDNYNEQFF. Here the CDR3 DNA reads TGTGCCAGTACCGGGACAGATAATTACAATGAGCAGTTCTTC.